The next 23 T cell receptor beta chains were all read from a single sample in a study of blood T cell repertoires in COVID-19. TCRdb's copy holds only in-frame clones and misses some; the assay was immunoSEQ multiplex PCR. The sample contains about 80,000 clones, about 82% of which appear only once. The sequencing input was peripheral blood. These receptor sequences come from a man aged 45-65 years with COVID-19, enrolled during active disease.

The chain employs TRBV11-2 and TRBJ2-1; D remains unclear. The CDR3 consists of 13 residues. Germline V gene data show CDR1 as SGHAT and CDR2 as FQNNGV. V was trimmed by 3 bases and J by 5 bases, leaving 8 bases between them. The CDR3 protein is CASSFSGDNEQFF. In DNA form, the CDR3 reads TGTGCCAGCAGCTTTTCCGGAGACAATGAGCAGTTCTTC.

The rearrangement joins TRBV28 to TRBJ2-5, with D possibly being TRBD1 (5 bases). This CDR3 is 15 amino acids long. Looked up from germline, CDR1 is MDHEN and CDR2 is SYDVKM. Between the trimmed V and J ends, which lost 2 bases and 2 bases, there was a span of 12 bases. The CDR3 spells CASSLVQGPQETQYF. DNA for the CDR3: TGTGCCAGCAGTTTAGTGCAGGGCCCTCAAGAGACCCAGTACTTC.

CDR3 in amino acids: CASISGTTDTQYF. Here the CDR3 DNA reads TGTGCCAGCATTAGCGGAACCACAGATACGCAGTATTTT. V and J are TRBV18 and TRBJ2-3; tentative D call: TRBD2 (6 bases). CDR1 and CDR2 (germline): KGHSH, LQKENI. V dropped 8 bases and J dropped 2 bases, with 11 bases sitting between them. This CDR3 has 13 residues.

The genes are TRBV27 and TRBJ2-1; TRBD1 is a possible D gene (6 bases). Per the germline V gene, CDR1 is MNHEY and CDR2 is SMNVEV (reference sequence). The V and J ends lost 4 bases and 6 bases respectively, with 22 bases between them. This CDR3 comprises 17 residues. The DNA of the CDR3 is TGTGCCAGCAGTTCCGCGTCCGGGACAAATTTTGTCAATGAGCAGTTCTTC. It is translated as CASSSASGTNFVNEQFF.

This sequence joins TRBV4-1 and TRBJ2-3, with TRBD2 as a possible D gene (6 bases). Germline CDR1 reads MGHRA; CDR2 reads YSYEKL. Trimming took 0 bases from V and 5 from J, leaving 9 bases between them. The CDR3 is 14 residues long. The CDR3 here is CASSQERGRDTQYF. CDR3 DNA sequence: TGCGCCAGCAGCCAAGAACGGGGGAGAGATACGCAGTATTTT.

This chain uses TRBV19 with TRBJ2-3, with TRBD2 matching 9 bases. The CDR3 totals 16 residues. After removal of 4 bases from V and 4 bases from J, the junction contained 9 bases not matched to a gene. Germline loops: CDR1 LNHDA, CDR2 SQIVND (reference sequence). This CDR3 is CASSRGVAGVADTQYF. Here the CDR3 DNA reads TGTGCCAGTAGTAGGGGGGTAGCGGGAGTAGCAGATACGCAGTATTTT.

This chain links TRBV4-3 with TRBJ2-3; 9 positions match TRBD2. V was pared by 0 bases and J by 0 bases, with 7 bases of the junction left unmatched. CDR1 LGHNA and CDR2 YSLEER come from the germline V gene. CDR3 length: 18 residues. The DNA for the CDR3 is TGCGCCAGCAGCCAAGAGTGGCTAGCGGGGTCTAGCACAGATACGCAGTATTTT. Encoded protein: CASSQEWLAGSSTDTQYF.

The chain is built from TRBV6-2 or TRBV6-3 and TRBJ2-7; 7 bases line up with TRBD2. Germline V gene data show CDR1 as MNHEY and CDR2 as SVGEGT. J gave up 0 bases and V 4 bases, and 3 bases lay outside the gene matches. The length of the CDR3 is 14 residues. The CDR3 is CASSSGGDSYEQYF. The CDR3 DNA is TGTGCCAGCAGTTCTGGGGGGGACTCCTACGAGCAGTACTTC.

The V call is TRBV6-5, the J call TRBJ1-5; a weak D match, TRBD1 (5 bases). This CDR3 contains 13 residues. Trimming left V 6 bases short and J 7 bases short, with 13 bases between. Germline assignment: CDR1 MNHEY and CDR2 SVGAGI. The CDR3 protein is CASSPREGQPQHF. The CDR3 DNA is TGTGCCAGCAGCCCCAGGGAGGGCCAGCCCCAGCATTTT.

The chain joins TRBV11-2 to TRBJ2-2; 7 bases line up with TRBD1. V lost 4 bases and J lost 4; bases outside the gene matches: 3. Germline V gene data show CDR1 as SGHAT and CDR2 as FQNNGV. The CDR3 is 14 residues long. This CDR3 is CASSYGTATGELFF. The DNA of the CDR3 is TGTGCCAGCAGCTACGGGACAGCCACCGGGGAGCTGTTTTTT.

This clone was counted only a few times. The chain uses TRBV6-5 and TRBJ2-7, with TRBD2 matching 7 bases. Germline CDR1 is MNHEY and CDR2 is SVGAGI. CDR3 length: 14 residues. The ends lost 4 bases at V and 6 bases at J; junction bases unmatched: 9. DNA for the CDR3: TGTGCCAGCAGTTTCCCAGGACTAGGGTCCGAGCAGTACTTC. Encoded protein: CASSFPGLGSEQYF.

This clone has a handful of counts. The chain recombines TRBV27 with TRBJ1-5; D possibly corresponds to TRBD1 (5 bases). Trimming took 6 bases from V and 3 from J, leaving 15 bases between them. The germline CDR1 and CDR2 sequences are MNHEY and SMNVEV (reference sequence). The CDR3 covers 15 residues. The CDR3, as DNA: TGTGCCAGCAGGTCAGGGTTCTATTCCAATCAGCCCCAGCATTTT. Its translation is CASRSGFYSNQPQHF.

J is TRBJ2-7 and V is TRBV7-8; D might be TRBD1 (6 bases). Trimming removed 4 bases from V and 2 bases from J, with 18 bases in between. The CDR3 is 16 residues long. Germline CDR1 is SGHVS and CDR2 is FQNEAQ. The CDR3 region has the DNA TGTGCCAGCAGCTCCAAGTCGACAGGTCAGCCCTACGAGCAGTACTTC. It translates to CASSSKSTGQPYEQYF.

V is TRBV28 and J is TRBJ2-1; 9 positions agree with TRBD1. V lost 6 bases to trimming and J lost 7 bases; unmatched junction nucleotides: 4. The CDR3 covers 13 residues. The germline V gene encodes CDR1 MDHEN and CDR2 SYDVKM. CDR3 bases: TGTGCCAGCAGATCCGGGACAGGGAATGAGCAGTTCTTC. Translated: CASRSGTGNEQFF.

The chain is built from TRBV7-6 and TRBJ1-2; 11 nucleotides match TRBD1. The CDR3 is 19 amino acids. CDR1 is SGHVS and CDR2 is FNYEAQ in the germline V gene. V lost 4 bases, J lost 4 bases, and 17 bases stayed unmatched. CDR3 nucleotides: TGTGCCAGCAGCTCCCGAGCCGGGACAGGGGGGGTCAGGAGCTATGGCTACACCTTC. This encodes CASSSRAGTGGVRSYGYTF.

The gene calls are TRBV3-1 (or the pseudogene TRBV3-2) and TRBJ2-7; TRBD2 matches at 11 bases. CDR1 and CDR2 (germline): LGHDT, YNNKEL (reference sequence). With 1 base clipped from V and 3 bases from J, the junction kept 5 bases outside the gene matches. This CDR3 comprises 16 residues. As DNA, the CDR3 is TGTGCCAGCAGCCAAGCTACTAGCGGGAGTTTCTACGAGCAGTACTTC. Protein product: CASSQATSGSFYEQYF.

Only a few counts were recorded for this clone. The chain combines TRBV15 with TRBJ1-2; possibly TRBD1 for D (5 bases). CDR3 length: 14 amino acids. Germline values: CDR1 LNHNV, CDR2 YYDKDF (reference sequence). Trimming removed 5 bases from V and 4 bases from J, with 14 bases in between. CDR3 bases: TGTGCCACCAGCTCCTCCGGGACTTCCTATGGCTACACCTTC. Its protein is CATSSSGTSYGYTF.

This clone was detected once. The rearrangement links TRBV2 to TRBJ2-4, with D perhaps matching TRBD1 (6 bases). The CDR3 covers 15 residues. The V end lost 6 bases, the J end lost 2 bases, and 14 bases lay between the germline ends. The germline gives CDR1 SNHLY, CDR2 FYNNEI. The CDR3 nucleotides read TGTGCCAGCAGCTCAGACGGACAGTCCAAAAACATTCAGTACTTC. The encoded protein is CASSSDGQSKNIQYF.

The V and J genes are TRBV30 and TRBJ1-5; TRBD1 matches 7 bases. V was clipped by 2 bases and J by 5 bases; unmatched bases: 12. The CDR3 has 16 residues. Looked up from germline, CDR1 is GTSNPN and CDR2 is SVGIG (reference sequence). The CDR3 bases are TGTGCCTGGAGTATGAAGGGGGCATTAGCGGATCAGCCCCAGCATTTT. Translation gives CAWSMKGALADQPQHF.

The genes are TRBV28 and TRBJ1-5; no definite D call. The CDR3 totals 15 residues. Trimming removed 6 bases at V and 8 bases at J, with 20 bases between. In germline, CDR1 is MDHEN, CDR2 SYDVKM. The CDR3 is CASRPAGGGREPQHF. CDR3 nucleotides: TGTGCCAGCAGACCCGCCGGCGGAGGGAGGGAGCCCCAGCATTTT.

The V and J genes are TRBV30 and TRBJ1-3; TRBD1 matches at 7 bases. The CDR3 loop spans 13 amino acids. The junction had 2 bases not matched to a gene; V was cut back by 5 bases and J by 1 base. Germline lookup yields CDR1 GTSNPN and CDR2 SVGIG (reference sequence). The CDR3 spells CAWDRVSGNTIYF. The CDR3 DNA reads as TGTGCCTGGGACAGGGTTTCTGGAAACACCATATATTTT.

This clone was counted a single time. The chain is built from TRBV5-5 and TRBJ1-5; D gene uncertain. Between the trimmed V and J ends, which lost 1 base and 5 bases, there was a span of 4 bases. Germline V gene sequence: CDR1 SGHKS, CDR2 YYEKEE (reference sequence). This CDR3 has 12 amino acids. The CDR3 DNA reads TGTGCCAGCAGCTTGCCTGATCAGCCCCAGCATTTT. It codes for CASSLPDQPQHF.

The CDR3 is CASSLDRGRFNSPLHF. The CDR3 coding sequence is TGTGCCAGCAGTTTGGACAGGGGGCGTTTTAATTCACCCCTCCACTTT. The chain employs TRBV28 and TRBJ1-6, with 11 bases lining up with TRBD1. J gave up 6 bases and V 3 bases, and 4 bases lay outside the gene matches. The germline CDR1 and CDR2 sequences are MDHEN and SYDVKM. CDR3 length: 16 amino acids.